The TCR beta chain under discussion was sequenced for a study of CXCR3-negative and CXCR3-positive naive CD8 T cells. About the research overall: Per-library TRB read counts averaged about 1.5 +/- 0.3 million, adding up to around 140 million in total. Study-level points and caveats: TRB CDR3s of CXCR3-positive naive cells were more hydrophobic than those of CXCR3-negative naive cells.

On this clonotype itself: What it binds is unknown.

Germline lookup yields CDR1 SGHVS and CDR2 FNYEAQ. The CDR3 contains 15 residues. In preparing the TRB cDNA libraries, 5' RACE with UMI labels was used. TCRdb reworked the 5' RACE reads into one entry per CDR3 protein, no DNA. Seen in this sample are 45,000 to 65,000 distinct CDR3 sequences; the ten most common clones hold about 1.6%. This TCR was recovered from a human donor in good health. Some clones in this sample may be carry-over from other donors' samples. The V and J genes are TRBV7-6 and TRBJ2-2; TCRdb lists TRBD2, though no DNA is available to test this call. The source material was naive CXCR3- CD8+ T cells from blood. Stated subset: CD45RO-CCR7+CD27+CD95- naive CD8+ T cells lacking CXCR3 (TNR3-). The CDR3 reads CASSLVGRAGGELFF.